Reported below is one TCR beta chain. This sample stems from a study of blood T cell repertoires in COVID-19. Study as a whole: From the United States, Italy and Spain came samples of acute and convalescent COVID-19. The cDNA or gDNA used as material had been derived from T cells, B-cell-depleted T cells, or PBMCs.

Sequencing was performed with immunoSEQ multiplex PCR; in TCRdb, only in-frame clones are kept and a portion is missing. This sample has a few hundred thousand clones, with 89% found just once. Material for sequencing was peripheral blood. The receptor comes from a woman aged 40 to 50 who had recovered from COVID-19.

The CDR3 DNA reads TGTGCCAGCAGCGCTCAACTCCAAAATGGCTACACCTTC. It encodes CASSAQLQNGYTF. This rearrangement joins TRBV7-9 to TRBJ1-2, with D unresolved. This CDR3 spans 13 amino acids. Germline lookup yields CDR1 SEHNR and CDR2 FQNEAQ (reference sequence). V gave up 5 bases and J gave up 6 bases, with 13 bases separating them.